The source of this TCR beta chain is a study of blood T cells in healthy people across ages. Sample-barcoded 5' priming and a J-beta primer mix drove a second PCR of roughly 6 to 12 cycles. In TCRdb, the 5' RACE reads were re-called with MiXCR into one record per CDR3 protein. The data contain 1.5 million to 2 million distinct CDR3 sequences, roughly two fifths of them singletons. This CDR3 spans 13 amino acids. The germline gives CDR1 GTSNPN, CDR2 SVGIG (reference sequence). Trimming pared 4 bases from V and 5 bases from J, leaving 12 bases between. The chain carries TRBV30 and TRBJ2-1; either TRBD1 or TRBD2 may supply D (5 bases each). This TCR came from a human donor in good health. Sequencing used blood. The CDR3 nucleotides read TGTGCCTGGATAGGGGACGGGGACAATGAGCAGTTCTTC. Translation gives CAWIGDGDNEQFF.